These 6 T cell receptor beta chains were sequenced from one sample in a study of blood T cell repertoires in COVID-19. Libraries were prepared by immunoSEQ multiplex PCR; TCRdb keeps only in-frame clonotypes and omits some of them. Of roughly 130,000 clones listed, about four fifths were seen once; the top ten hold 16%. Sequenced: peripheral blood. The source of these receptors is a woman between 50 and 59 years old with acute or convalescent COVID-19.

V usage is TRBV12-3 or TRBV12-4 and J usage is TRBJ2-3; D unresolved. Between the trimmed V and J ends, which lost 4 bases and 1 base, there was a span of 6 bases. The CDR3 contains 13 residues. The CDR3 spells CASSSSGTDTQYF. The CDR3 DNA reads TGTGCCAGCAGTTCTTCCGGCACAGATACGCAGTATTTT.

The chain employs TRBV12-3 or TRBV12-4 and TRBJ1-5; D may be TRBD1 (5 bases). There are 13 residues in the CDR3. V lost 3 bases, J lost 5 bases, and 8 bases lay in between. The CDR3: CASSLEGDQPQHF. The CDR3 DNA sequence: TGTGCCAGCAGTTTGGAAGGGGATCAGCCCCAGCATTTT.

This chain connects TRBV3-1 (or the pseudogene TRBV3-2) to TRBJ2-7, with no clear D. This CDR3 comprises 13 residues. Trimming pared 1 base from V and 3 bases from J, leaving 7 bases between. Per the germline V gene, CDR1 is LGHDT and CDR2 is YNNKEL (reference sequence). The CDR3 is CASSQGGYYEQYF. The CDR3, as DNA: TGTGCCAGCAGCCAAGGAGGATACTACGAGCAGTACTTC.

The chain links TRBV5-6 to TRBJ1-5; D gene ambiguous. This CDR3 is built from 14 residues. Germline loops: CDR1 SGHDT, CDR2 YYEEEE. Trimming shortened V by 2 bases and J by 6 bases, and 12 bases separated the two germline ends. The CDR3 loop is CASSLAAGSQPQHF. The CDR3 DNA follows: TGTGCCAGCAGCTTAGCAGCAGGTAGTCAGCCCCAGCATTTT.

Judged by abundance, this clone is medium-sized (0.01 to 0.1%). This sequence joins TRBV24-1 and TRBJ2-5, with 7 bases lining up with TRBD1. Trimming took 3 bases from V and 1 from J; bases not matched to a gene: 4. The germline gives CDR1 KGHDR, CDR2 SFDVKD. CDR3 length: 15 amino acids. Written as DNA, the CDR3 is TGTGCCACCAGTGATGCCGGGGACAGCCAAGAGACCCAGTACTTC. It encodes CATSDAGDSQETQYF.

The chain is built from TRBV19 and TRBJ1-2; D remains unclear. Germline loops: CDR1 LNHDA, CDR2 SQIVND (reference sequence). Between the trimmed V and J ends, which lost 7 bases and 2 bases, there was a span of 17 bases. CDR3 size: 15 residues. CDR3 DNA: TGTGCCAGTAAGTTGGAGGTCTCGGGGAACTATGGCTACACCTTC. Translation: CASKLEVSGNYGYTF. Looking up the rest from reference TRBV19 and TRBJ1-2 gives the full variable domain: DGGITQSPKYLFRKEGQNVTLSCEQNLNHDAMYWYRQDPGQGLRLIYYSQIVNDFQKGDIAEGYSVSREKKESFPLTVTSAQKNPTAFYLCASKLEVSGNYGYTFGSGTRLTVV.